Listed below are T cell receptor beta chains from one sample, sequenced in a study of shared clonotypes between healthy human individuals. TCRdb keeps only in-frame clones here, not all; method: immunoSEQ multiplex PCR. The table lists 1.4 million or so clones, 98% of them singletons. The sequencing sample was made of naive CD4+ T cells sorted from blood. The receptors come from a man aged 25-45 years in good health. Each CDR3 is given with its conserved first and last residue. A D gene is named only where the DNA matches it firmly. Some rows mark clone size as missing; the rest say once, few, many or name a class of expanded clone.

V gene	clone size	J gene	D gene	CDR3 protein	CDR3 DNA
TRBV5-6	once	TRBJ1-1	-	CASRKTEYTEAFF	TGTGCCAGCAGGAAGACAGAATACACTGAAGCTTTCTTT
TRBV14	-	TRBJ1-1	-	CASSQTRNSEAFF	TGTGCCAGCAGCCAGACGCGGAATTCTGAAGCTTTCTTT
TRBV5-5	-	TRBJ2-7	TRBD2	CASSLSRTSGSGVYEQYF	TGTGCCAGCAGCTTGTCCCGGACTAGCGGGAGCGGGGTTTACGAGCAGTACTTC
TRBV16	-	TRBJ2-1	TRBD1	CASSLGQGTYNEQFF	TGTGCCAGCAGCCTGGGACAGGGCACCTACAATGAGCAGTTCTTC
TRBV2	once	TRBJ2-1	-	CASSRDEQFF	TGTGCCAGCAGCAGGGATGAGCAGTTCTTC
TRBV5-1	-	TRBJ2-3	TRBD2	CASSLEGLGVTDTQYF	TGCGCCAGCAGCTTAGAGGGACTAGGGGTCACAGATACGCAGTATTTT
TRBV5-1	-	TRBJ2-1	-	CASSRGPGEDNEQFF	TGCGCCAGCAGCCGCGGGCCAGGGGAGGACAATGAGCAGTTCTTC
TRBV4-1	-	TRBJ2-7	-	CASGDGKQGMRGEQYF	TGCGCCAGCGGCGACGGGAAACAGGGGATGCGGGGCGAGCAGTACTTC
TRBV29-1	-	TRBJ1-2	TRBD1	CSFYYTGQGALNYGYTF	TGCAGCTTTTACTATACGGGACAGGGGGCTTTAAACTATGGCTACACCTTC
TRBV2	-	TRBJ2-1	-	CASSSDSDEQFF	TGTGCCAGCAGTTCTGATTCCGATGAGCAGTTCTTC
TRBV7-6	-	TRBJ1-3	-	CASSLEAGRLTYGNTIYF	TGTGCCAGCAGCTTAGAGGCAGGGCGCCTCACTTATGGAAACACCATATATTTT
TRBV29-1	-	TRBJ1-4	TRBD1	CSAGQGNEKLFF	TGCAGCGCCGGACAGGGCAACGAAAAACTGTTTTTT
TRBV7-2	-	TRBJ2-5	TRBD1	CASSLLGQGLGTQYF	TGTGCCAGCAGCTTATTGGGACAGGGTCTGGGGACCCAGTACTTC
TRBV7-9	-	TRBJ2-1	TRBD2	CASSFGGLAGSYNEQFF	TGTGCCAGCAGCTTTGGGGGACTAGCGGGCTCCTACAATGAGCAGTTCTTC
TRBV6-8	-	TRBJ2-3	-	CASSFRLGGTDTQYF	TGTGCCAGCAGTTTCCGACTAGGAGGGACAGATACGCAGTATTTT
TRBV5-1	-	TRBJ2-2	-	CASGEERTTGELFF	TGTGCGAGCGGAGAGGAGCGGACCACCGGGGAGCTGTTTTTT
TRBV7-9	-	TRBJ2-7	-	CAGQRESYEQYF	TGTGCCGGACAGAGAGAATCCTACGAGCAGTACTTC
TRBV5-1	-	TRBJ1-4	-	CASSLVGGEGALAKLFF	TGCGCCAGCAGCTTGGTTGGAGGGGAGGGTGCCTTGGCGAAACTGTTTTTT
TRBV15	-	TRBJ1-2	-	CATGRGQGYGYTF	TGTGCCACCGGACGGGGTCAGGGTTATGGCTACACCTTC
TRBV6-1	-	TRBJ1-5	-	CASSENSGGNQPQHF	TGTGCCAGCAGTGAAAATTCCGGGGGCAATCAGCCCCAGCATTTT
TRBV27	-	TRBJ2-3	TRBD2	CASSLGLAGDTQYF	TGTGCCAGCAGTTTAGGACTAGCGGGAGATACGCAGTATTTT
TRBV15	-	TRBJ1-1	-	CATSRENTEAFF	TGTGCCACCAGCAGGGAGAACACTGAAGCTTTCTTT
TRBV11-2	-	TRBJ1-2	-	CASSLDFVYGYTF	TGTGCCAGCAGCTTAGACTTTGTCTATGGCTACACCTTC
TRBV6-5	-	TRBJ2-3	-	CASRPLGATDTQYF	TGTGCCAGCAGACCCCTAGGAGCGACAGATACGCAGTATTTT
TRBV9	-	TRBJ2-1	-	CASSVVMGGEQFF	TGTGCCAGCAGCGTAGTAATGGGAGGTGAGCAGTTCTTC
TRBV28	-	TRBJ1-4	TRBD1	CASTRGGAEEKLFF	TGTGCCAGCACCCGAGGGGGCGCGGAGGAAAAACTGTTTTTT
TRBV10-3	-	TRBJ1-2	-	CAISPTRDPDRGGYTF	TGTGCCATCAGTCCCACCCGGGACCCCGATAGAGGAGGCTACACCTTC
TRBV2	-	TRBJ2-5	TRBD2	CASSGAGGQETQYF	TGTGCCAGCAGTGGGGCGGGAGGCCAAGAGACCCAGTACTTC
TRBV15	-	TRBJ2-7	-	CATSREVGGYEQYF	TGTGCCACCAGCAGAGAGGTGGGAGGCTACGAGCAGTACTTC
TRBV6-5	-	TRBJ2-2	-	CASSYSTTNTGELFF	TGTGCCAGCAGTTACTCGACGACGAACACCGGGGAGCTGTTTTTT
TRBV2	-	TRBJ2-1	-	CASKYGAGNTYNEQFF	TGTGCCAGCAAATATGGGGCGGGAAACACCTACAATGAGCAGTTCTTC
TRBV28	-	TRBJ2-3	TRBD2	CASSLARGRTDTQYF	TGTGCCAGCAGTTTAGCCCGCGGGAGAACAGATACGCAGTATTTT
TRBV5-6	-	TRBJ2-1	TRBD1	CASIKRTGIYNEQFF	TGTGCCAGCATCAAGAGGACAGGGATTTACAATGAGCAGTTCTTC
TRBV28	-	TRBJ1-1	TRBD1	CASSRRSGTGSAEAFF	TGTGCCAGCAGTCGAAGATCCGGGACAGGGTCCGCTGAAGCTTTCTTT
TRBV7-2	-	TRBJ2-3	TRBD1	CASGDRALTDTQYF	TGTGCCAGCGGCGACAGGGCTCTCACAGATACGCAGTATTTT
TRBV7-8	-	TRBJ2-1	TRBD2	CASSLRNALAFSNEQFF	TGTGCCAGCAGCTTAAGAAACGCACTAGCGTTCTCCAATGAGCAGTTCTTC
TRBV5-1	-	TRBJ2-1	-	CASSLPGDEQFF	TGCGCCAGCAGCTTGCCGGGGGATGAGCAGTTCTTC
TRBV27	-	TRBJ2-7	TRBD2	CASSFLGLAGLASYEQYF	TGTGCCAGCAGTTTCCTGGGACTAGCGGGTCTTGCCTCCTACGAGCAGTACTTC
TRBV15	once	TRBJ2-7	-	CATSRSLTEGSVEQYF	TGTGCCACCAGCCGATCTTTAACTGAGGGGAGCGTTGAGCAGTACTTC
TRBV7-9	-	TRBJ2-6	-	CASSSTGTGANVLTF	TGTGCCAGCAGCTCCACAGGTACTGGGGCCAACGTCCTGACTTTC
TRBV5-1	-	TRBJ2-5	TRBD2	CASSSGLAGVGETQYF	TGCGCCAGCAGTTCGGGACTAGCGGGAGTGGGGGAGACCCAGTACTTC
TRBV7-3	-	TRBJ1-2	-	CASSPRGGSAYGYTF	TGTGCCAGCAGTCCTAGGGGGGGCTCCGCCTATGGCTACACCTTC
TRBV6-5	-	TRBJ1-4	-	CASSRWGTTNEKLFF	TGTGCCAGCAGTAGATGGGGAACAACTAATGAAAAACTGTTTTTT
TRBV4-3	once	TRBJ2-7	-	CASSQDVKTYEQYF	TGCGCCAGCAGCCAAGACGTCAAAACCTACGAGCAGTACTTC
TRBV18	-	TRBJ2-7	TRBD1	CASSPPQGLTGLKGWGVQYF	TGTGCCAGCTCACCCCCGCAAGGATTGACAGGGCTAAAGGGTTGGGGAGTGCAGTACTTC
TRBV9	-	TRBJ2-7	TRBD1	CASSVEQGEGYEQYF	TGTGCCAGCAGCGTAGAACAGGGGGAAGGCTACGAGCAGTACTTC
TRBV28	-	TRBJ2-7	-	CASRMAGLYEQYF	TGTGCCAGCAGGATGGCAGGGTTGTACGAGCAGTACTTC
TRBV5-4	-	TRBJ2-2	TRBD2	CASSLSGVNTGELFF	TGTGCCAGCAGCTTAAGCGGGGTGAACACCGGGGAGCTGTTTTTT
TRBV7-3	-	TRBJ2-2	-	CASTFPGRTANTGELFF	TGTGCCAGCACCTTCCCGGGGCGGACAGCGAACACCGGGGAGCTGTTTTTT
TRBV19	-	TRBJ1-4	-	CASSIRGASEKLFF	TGTGCCAGTAGTATCCGGGGGGCAAGTGAAAAACTGTTTTTT
TRBV7-9	-	TRBJ1-2	-	CASSLGNPQGGYTF	TGTGCCAGCAGCTTAGGAAACCCACAAGGCGGCTACACCTTC
TRBV28	once	TRBJ2-3	TRBD2	CASRRSQGGADTQYF	TGTGCCAGCCGCCGTTCCCAGGGAGGGGCAGATACGCAGTATTTT
TRBV9	-	TRBJ1-2	-	CASSVSREGGYTF	TGTGCCAGCAGCGTATCGAGGGAAGGTGGCTACACCTTC
TRBV28	-	TRBJ1-3	-	CASSFGNSGNTIYF	TGTGCCAGCAGTTTTGGTAACTCTGGAAACACCATATATTTT
TRBV7-9	-	TRBJ1-5	TRBD1	CASSPTDRGPQPQHF	TGTGCCAGCAGCCCCACGGACAGGGGGCCTCAGCCCCAGCATTTT
TRBV5-6	-	TRBJ2-7	-	CASSPIHDYEQYF	TGTGCCAGCAGCCCGATACATGACTACGAGCAGTACTTC
TRBV5-4	-	TRBJ2-3	TRBD2	CASSPGLAGGGTDTQYF	TGTGCCAGCAGTCCCGGACTAGCGGGAGGAGGGACAGATACGCAGTATTTT
TRBV7-2	-	TRBJ1-1	-	CASSPVRPTPEAFF	TGTGCCAGCAGCCCAGTGCGGCCGACGCCAGAAGCTTTCTTT
TRBV28	-	TRBJ2-1	TRBD2	CASRVGGLAGDHEQFF	TGTGCCAGCAGAGTTGGGGGACTAGCGGGAGATCACGAGCAGTTCTTC
TRBV23-1	-	TRBJ2-4	TRBD1	CASSRAFQGQGNF	TGCGCCAGCAGTCGAGCCTTTCAGGGACAGGGTAACTTC